This TCR beta chain was captured by sequencing in a study of cytomegalovirus exposure and HLA in healthy donors. Whole-study results and caveats: The classifier reportedly diagnosed cytomegalovirus status with high specificity and sensitivity.

Use of 60 Vbeta and 13 Jbeta primers characterized the PCR. Using immunoSEQ multiplex PCR, the repertoire was profiled, and TCRdb retains in-frame clones only, with some absent. The sample contains some 130,000 clones, about 80% of which appear only once. A remark on this clone: Its antigen remains unidentified.

The V gene end was trimmed by 0 bases and the J gene end by 2 bases; junction bases not matched to a gene: 2. CDR1 is KGHSH and CDR2 is LQKENI in the germline V gene. The CDR3 is 15 amino acids. Sequencing was done on a sample of PBMCs. The chain joins TRBV18 to TRBJ1-2, with TRBD1 identical over 8 bases. This TCR was recovered from a woman aged 45-65 years in good health and CMV-seronegative. This CDR3 is CASSPPGDRNYGYTF. Here the CDR3 DNA reads TGTGCCAGCTCACCACCGGGGGACAGGAACTATGGCTACACCTTC. Full variable domain (rest looked up from reference TRBV18 and TRBJ1-2): NAGVMQNPRHLVRRRGQEARLRCSPMKGHSHVYWYRQLPEEGLKFMVYLQKENIIDESGMPKERFSAEFPKEGPSILRIQQVVRGDSAAYFCASSPPGDRNYGYTFGSGTRLTVV.